Below, 31 T cell receptor beta chains from the same sample are listed, as sequenced in a study of CD8+ T cells in alopecia areata. RNA was isolated and reverse transcribed to cDNA, the sequencing template. Libraries were prepared by immunoSEQ multiplex PCR; TCRdb keeps only in-frame clonotypes and omits some of them. The sample holds 120,000 or so clones, roughly 61% seen once. The material was CD4+ T cells sorted from blood, obtained at week 0. The receptors here all came from a human donor with alopecia areata.

This clone occurred a few times. CDR3 sequence (DNA): TGTGCCAGCAGCCATAGCCGTTTGTCTAGCACAGATACGCAGTATTTT. As protein: CASSHSRLSSTDTQYF. The chain carries TRBV7-9 and TRBJ2-3; D not certain. Trimming took 5 bases from V and 0 from J, leaving 15 bases between them. The CDR3 is 16 amino acids. CDR1 and CDR2 (germline): SEHNR, FQNEAQ (reference sequence). Together with reference TRBV7-9 and TRBJ2-3, the CDR3 gives the full variable domain: DTGVSQNPRHKITKRGQNVTFRCDPISEHNRLYWYRQTLGQGPEFLTYFQNEAQLEKSRLLSDRFSAERPKGSFSTLEIQRTEQGDSAMYLCASSHSRLSSTDTQYFGPGTRLTVL.

This clone was detected once. The chain combines TRBV7-6 with TRBJ2-5; 7 bases align to TRBD1. The CDR3 length is 14 residues. Per germline, CDR1 SGHVS and CDR2 FNYEAQ. Germline trimming cut 5 bases from V and 5 bases from J; bases unmatched to any gene: 8. The DNA for the CDR3 is TGTGCCAGCAGCCCTCAGGGGGTGGGCGAGACCCAGTACTTC. This gives the protein CASSPQGVGETQYF.

The chain is built from TRBV7-9 and TRBJ2-5; D ambiguous. Germline lookup yields CDR1 SEHNR and CDR2 FQNEAQ (reference sequence). This CDR3 spans 12 amino acids. The V and J ends lost 5 bases and 0 bases respectively, with 4 bases between them. The CDR3 nucleotides are TGTGCCAGCAGCCCCCACCAAGAGACCCAGTACTTC. Translation: CASSPHQETQYF.

The chain carries TRBV27 and TRBJ2-3, with 10 bases identical to TRBD2. The junction had 9 bases not matched to a gene; V was cut back by 5 bases and J by 7 bases. The CDR3 extends over 15 amino acids. Germline lookup yields CDR1 MNHEY and CDR2 SMNVEV (reference sequence). The CDR3 coding sequence is TGTGCCAGCAGTCTTCTAGCGGGAGAGGCAAATACGCAGTATTTT. Protein sequence: CASSLLAGEANTQYF.

V gene TRBV5-4 combines with J gene TRBJ2-3, with D unclear. V lost 4 bases and J 6 bases, leaving 12 bases between the germline ends. Per the germline V gene, CDR1 is SGHNT and CDR2 is YYREEE (reference sequence). The CDR3 covers 13 residues. The CDR3 reads CASSPKTSDTQYF. CDR3 bases: TGTGCCAGCAGCCCCAAAACCAGCGATACGCAGTATTTT. The variable domain in full, completed from reference TRBV5-4 and TRBJ2-3, reads ETGVTQSPTHLIKTRGQQVTLRCSSQSGHNTVSWYQQALGQGPQFIFQYYREEENGRGNFPPRFSGLQFPNYSSELNVNALELDDSALYLCASSPKTSDTQYFGPGTRLTVL.

The genes are TRBV2 and TRBJ2-2; D gene unclear. Trimming took off 5 bases at V and 1 base at J, with 2 bases between the two ends. CDR1 and CDR2 from the germline V gene are SNHLY and FYNNEI. CDR3 length: 12 amino acids. This chain's CDR3 is CASSQNTGELFF. The CDR3 coding sequence is TGTGCCAGCAGTCAGAACACCGGGGAGCTGTTTTTT.

This rearrangement joins TRBV10-3 to TRBJ1-1; D uncertain. The germline gives CDR1 ENHRY, CDR2 SYGVKD. Trimming stripped 0 bases from V and 0 bases from J, with 8 bases between. The CDR3 has 15 amino acids. The chain's CDR3 is CAISESQGMNTEAFF. The DNA of the CDR3 is TGTGCCATCAGTGAGTCACAAGGGATGAACACTGAAGCTTTCTTT.

A few counts support this clone. V usage is TRBV5-6 and J usage is TRBJ2-5, with 10 bases matching TRBD1. CDR1 and CDR2 from the germline V gene are SGHDT and YYEEEE. This CDR3 is built from 14 residues. The trim removed 4 bases at V and 4 bases at J, leaving 4 bases unmatched. In DNA, the CDR3 is TGTGCCAGCAGCGTGGACAGGGGGTTAGAGACCCAGTACTTC. Its protein product is CASSVDRGLETQYF.

The rearrangement uses TRBV27 and TRBJ1-1; a possible D gene is TRBD1 (5 bases). The CDR3 contains 12 residues. CDR1 and CDR2 from the germline V gene are MNHEY and SMNVEV (reference sequence). V was trimmed by 5 bases and J by 11 bases, leaving 15 bases between them. The CDR3 reads CASSPREGLAFF. CDR3 sequence (DNA): TGTGCCAGCAGTCCTAGGGAGGGGCTGGCTTTCTTT.

This chain joins TRBV5-1 and TRBJ1-1; weak D call: TRBD1 (5 bases). The germline V gene has CDR1 SGHRS and CDR2 YFSETQ. The CDR3 loop spans 13 amino acids. Trimming took off 1 base at V and 5 bases at J, with 9 bases between the two ends. CDR3 loop: CASSLRGNTEAFF. CDR3 nucleotides: TGCGCCAGCAGCTTGCGGGGGAATACTGAAGCTTTCTTT.

This clone has more than one count but fewer than ten. In DNA, the CDR3 is TGTGCCAGCAGCTCGCGACCCGGGACTAGAGGATCAGAGACCCAGTACTTC. It codes for CASSSRPGTRGSETQYF. The chain is built from TRBV7-2 and TRBJ2-5; 8 bases line up with TRBD2. V shed 4 bases and J 4 bases; nucleotides not matched to a gene: 14. Germline-derived CDR1 and CDR2 are SGHTA and FQGNSA. This CDR3 is built from 17 residues.

The rearrangement uses TRBV6-6 and TRBJ2-7, with TRBD1 matching 8 bases. CDR1 is MNHNY and CDR2 is SVGAGI in the germline V gene (reference sequence). This CDR3 spans 16 amino acids. V lost 5 bases and J lost 7; bases outside the gene matches: 16. The CDR3 reads CASSPLRALTGGEQYF. CDR3 sequence (DNA): TGTGCCAGCAGTCCCCTCCGCGCCCTAACAGGGGGTGAGCAGTACTTC.

This clone has a single count. The CDR3 nucleotides are TGTGCCACCAGCAGATTTGGACTCACCACAGATACGCAGTATTTT. It specifies CATSRFGLTTDTQYF. V usage is TRBV15 and J usage is TRBJ2-3; maybe TRBD2 (5 bases). Germline CDR1 is LNHNV and CDR2 is YYDKDF (reference sequence). This CDR3 region has 15 residues. Trimming took off 2 bases at V and 2 bases at J, with 11 bases between the two ends.

This clone appeared a few times. V gene TRBV6-1 combines with J gene TRBJ1-1; 9 positions match TRBD1. Germline loops: CDR1 MNHNS, CDR2 SASEGT. The CDR3 is 14 amino acids. V gave up 6 bases and J gave up 5 bases; unmatched junction bases: 7. CDR3 bases: TGTGCCAGCAGGCCTACAGGGGGCAGGACTGAAGCTTTCTTT. Protein sequence: CASRPTGGRTEAFF.

The V gene is TRBV18, the J gene TRBJ2-1, with D possibly being TRBD2 (5 bases). This CDR3 spans 13 amino acids. CDR1 KGHSH and CDR2 LQKENI come from the germline V gene. V lost 7 bases to trimming and J lost 5 bases, with 12 bases between them. CDR3 DNA sequence: TGTGCCAGCTTCCGGACTGAGGACAATGAGCAGTTCTTC. Translating gives CASFRTEDNEQFF.

This clone was observed a few times. The genes are TRBV6-6 and TRBJ2-7; 12 nucleotides align to TRBD1. This CDR3 has 15 amino acids. V shed 5 bases and J 6 bases; nucleotides not matched to a gene: 8. In germline, CDR1 is MNHNY, CDR2 SVGAGI (reference sequence). CDR3 nucleotide sequence: TGTGCCAGCAGTCCTCCCGGGACAGGGGGCGGCGAGCAGTACTTC. This gives the protein CASSPPGTGGGEQYF.

This rearrangement joins TRBV2 to TRBJ2-5; no definite D call. Germline-derived CDR1 and CDR2 are SNHLY and FYNNEI. V was clipped by 6 bases and J by 4 bases, with 9 bases between them. CDR3 length equals 12 residues. Here the CDR3 reads CASREIPETQYF. The CDR3 DNA is TGTGCCAGCAGAGAAATTCCAGAGACCCAGTACTTC.

V is TRBV11-2 and J is TRBJ2-1; 8 bases are a match to TRBD1. Germline V gene sequence: CDR1 SGHAT, CDR2 FQNNGV. V was clipped by 1 base and J by 14 bases; unmatched bases: 7. The CDR3 totals 13 residues. CDR3 in DNA: TGTGCCAGCAGCTTAGCGCCGGACAGGGCCAAGTTCTTC. Encoded protein: CASSLAPDRAKFF. The full variable domain, with the rest looked up from reference TRBV11-2 and TRBJ2-1, is EAGVAQSPRYKIIEKRQSVAFWCNPISGHATLYWYQQILGQGPKLLIQFQNNGVVDDSQLPKDRFSAERLKGVDSTLKIQPAKLEDSAVYLCASSLAPDRAKFFGPGTRLTVL.

V gene TRBV7-2 combines with J gene TRBJ2-1; D is possibly TRBD2 (6 bases). The germline V and J ends were trimmed by 3 bases and 6 bases, with 12 bases remaining between them. CDR1 and CDR2 (germline): SGHTA, FQGNSA. There are 14 residues in the CDR3. The CDR3 protein is CASSFRDSRNEQFF. The CDR3 coding sequence is TGTGCCAGCAGCTTCCGGGACTCCCGCAATGAGCAGTTCTTC.

This clone was seen a few times. At one end the junction does not follow the germline gene, possibly because of a read error. The rearrangement uses TRBV2 and TRBJ2-3, with D maybe TRBD2 (5 bases). Germline CDR1 is SNHLY and CDR2 is FYNNEI. This CDR3 region has 14 residues. The CDR3 loop reads CASREGSGTDTQYF. For the CDR3, the DNA is TGTGCCAGCAGGGAAGGGAGCGGCACAGATACGCAGTATTTT.

The rearrangement uses TRBV19 and TRBJ2-1; 10 bases map to TRBD2. V lost 4 bases and J lost 3; bases outside the gene matches: 3. Germline V lookup: CDR1 LNHDA, CDR2 SQIVND (reference sequence). The CDR3 is 15 amino acids. CDR3 loop: CASSRAGGNYNEQFF. CDR3 bases: TGTGCCAGTAGTAGAGCGGGAGGGAACTACAATGAGCAGTTCTTC.

The gene calls are TRBV28 and TRBJ1-5; no clear D. V lost 4 bases to trimming and J lost 3 bases, with 22 bases between them. Looked up from germline, CDR1 is MDHEN and CDR2 is SYDVKM. This CDR3 is 18 amino acids long. In DNA, the CDR3 is TGTGCCAGCAGTTCCTACAACTACGAAACTATTCTCAATCAGCCCCAGCATTTT. Its translation is CASSSYNYETILNQPQHF.

In this sample, this clone turned up a few times. This sequence joins TRBV5-1 and TRBJ2-5, with D perhaps TRBD1 or TRBD2 (6 bases each). The CDR3 loop spans 17 amino acids. Germline CDR1 SGHRS, CDR2 YFSETQ. V dropped 5 bases and J dropped 0 bases, with 20 bases sitting between them. Written as DNA, the CDR3 is TGCGCCAGCAGGTTTGTGGGACTGCGACAGGACCAAGAGACCCAGTACTTC. It specifies CASRFVGLRQDQETQYF.

The chain employs TRBV6-1 and TRBJ2-1; 13 positions match TRBD2. Per germline, CDR1 MNHNS and CDR2 SASEGT. V shed 6 bases and J 7 bases; nucleotides not matched to a gene: 6. The CDR3 contains 15 residues. Written as DNA, the CDR3 is TGTGCCAGCAGAATCACTAGCGGGGGGGCGAATGAGCAGTTCTTC. This gives the protein CASRITSGGANEQFF.

The chain carries TRBV27 and TRBJ2-5; D is undetermined. V was pared by 2 bases and J by 5 bases, with 9 bases between. Germline CDR1 and CDR2: MNHEY and SMNVEV (reference sequence). The CDR3 is 13 residues long. In DNA, the CDR3 is TGTGCCAGCAGTTTAGACGGCGTGGAGACCCAGTACTTC. Translation gives CASSLDGVETQYF.

For this clone: The sample contains more than one DNA sequence encoding this CDR3. This chain links TRBV5-1 with TRBJ2-6, with a weak D call TRBD1 (5 bases). The CDR3 is 16 amino acids. Germline-derived CDR1 and CDR2 are SGHRS and YFSETQ. The V gene lost 0 bases and the J gene lost 4 bases, with 11 bases spanning the gap. CDR3 bases: TGCGCCAGCAGCTTGGGTCCAGGGCCAGGGGCCAACGTCCTGACTTTC. This translates into CASSLGPGPGANVLTF.

This clone was counted a few times. J is TRBJ1-1 and V is TRBV15; no firm D call. Germline CDR1 and CDR2: LNHNV and YYDKDF (reference sequence). V lost 0 bases and J lost 3, with 5 bases in between. The CDR3 extends over 13 amino acids. For the CDR3, the DNA is TGTGCCACCAGCAGAGATAAGTACACTGAAGCTTTCTTT. It specifies CATSRDKYTEAFF.

This clone was counted only a few times. This chain joins TRBV28 and TRBJ1-5; 9 bases are a match to TRBD1. V lost 5 bases to trimming and J lost 2 bases; unmatched junction nucleotides: 4. The germline V gene encodes CDR1 MDHEN and CDR2 SYDVKM. There are 15 residues in the CDR3. The CDR3 spells CASSLTGGGNQPQHF. For the CDR3, the DNA is TGTGCCAGCAGTCTTACAGGGGGCGGCAATCAGCCCCAGCATTTT. Full variable domain (remainder filled in from reference TRBV28 and TRBJ1-5): DVKVTQSSRYLVKRTGEKVFLECVQDMDHENMFWYRQDPGLGLRLIYFSYDVKMKEKGDIPEGYSVSREKKERFSLILESASTNQTSMYLCASSLTGGGNQPQHFGDGTRLSIL.

This clone turned up a few times. The chain uses TRBV7-3 and TRBJ2-3, with D perhaps TRBD1 (5 bases). Trimming cost V 2 bases and J 0 bases, with 6 bases left between them. There are 14 residues in the CDR3. The V gene's germline CDR1 is SGHTA and CDR2 FQGTGA. The CDR3 protein is CASSLGASTDTQYF. In nucleotides, the CDR3 is TGTGCCAGCAGCTTAGGGGCGAGCACAGATACGCAGTATTTT. Full variable domain (remainder filled in from reference TRBV7-3 and TRBJ2-3): GAGVSQTPSNKVTEKGKYVELRCDPISGHTALYWYRQSLGQGPEFLIYFQGTGAADDSGLPNDRFFAVRPEGSVSTLKIQRTERGDSAVYLCASSLGASTDTQYFGPGTRLTVL.

This clone was seen more than once but under ten times. This chain uses TRBV9 with TRBJ2-2; D gene unclear. Trimming took off 0 bases at V and 3 bases at J, with 6 bases between the two ends. CDR1 SGDLS and CDR2 YYNGEE come from the germline V gene. This CDR3 contains 14 residues. The CDR3 DNA sequence: TGTGCCAGCAGCGTAGGACCATACACCGGGGAGCTGTTTTTT. As protein: CASSVGPYTGELFF.

This rearrangement joins TRBV14 to TRBJ1-1; no definite D call. The germline gives CDR1 SGHDN, CDR2 FVKESK. V was trimmed by 0 bases and J by 4 bases, leaving 6 bases between them. The CDR3 sequence is 13 residues long. DNA of the CDR3: TGTGCCAGCAGCCAAGAACGGGTCACTGAAGCTTTCTTT. This translates into CASSQERVTEAFF.